The entry that follows covers one TCR beta chain sequence. As yet, its antigen is unknown. This sample stems from a study of cytomegalovirus exposure and HLA in healthy donors. Study in general: Around 78 million unique TCRs, all from HLA-typed donors, were included in an early release of the data. Study-wide points: High specificity and sensitivity for cytomegalovirus status were reported for the classifier.

Researchers ran the PCR with 60 Vbeta and 13 Jbeta primers. The repertoire was sequenced with immunoSEQ multiplex PCR; TCRdb's copy has only in-frame clones and lacks some. The sample includes under 150,000 clones, around 70% of them seen just once. The CDR3 length is 15 residues. With 4 bases clipped from V and 6 bases from J, the junction kept 9 bases outside the gene matches. Looked up from germline, CDR1 is SGHRS and CDR2 is YFSETQ. The clonotype comes from a woman in her thirties or forties in good health and CMV-seropositive. The sample taken for sequencing was PBMCs. The chain recombines TRBV5-1 with TRBJ1-5, with 8 bases matching TRBD1. The CDR3 sequence: CASSVGQGRSQPQHF. Here the CDR3 DNA reads TGCGCCAGCAGCGTTGGACAGGGTAGAAGTCAGCCCCAGCATTTT.